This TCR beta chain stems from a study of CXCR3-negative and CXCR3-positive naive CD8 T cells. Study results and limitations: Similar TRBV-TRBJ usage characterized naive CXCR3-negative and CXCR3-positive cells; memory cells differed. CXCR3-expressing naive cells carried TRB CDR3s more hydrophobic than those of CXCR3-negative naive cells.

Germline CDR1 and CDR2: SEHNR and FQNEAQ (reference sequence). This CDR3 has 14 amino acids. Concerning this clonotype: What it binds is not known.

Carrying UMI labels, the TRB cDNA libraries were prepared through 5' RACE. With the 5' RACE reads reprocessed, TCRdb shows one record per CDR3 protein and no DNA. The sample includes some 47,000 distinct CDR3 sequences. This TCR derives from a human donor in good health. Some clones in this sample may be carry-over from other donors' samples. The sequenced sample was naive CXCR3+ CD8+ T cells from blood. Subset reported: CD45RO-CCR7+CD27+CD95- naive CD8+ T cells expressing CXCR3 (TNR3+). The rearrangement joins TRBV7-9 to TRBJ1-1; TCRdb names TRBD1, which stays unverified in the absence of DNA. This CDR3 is CASSLAGGYTEAFF.